The sample holds one count of the clone carrying this T cell receptor beta chain. The data belong to a study of blood T cell repertoires in COVID-19. On the study more broadly: COVID-19 samples, acute and convalescent, were from the United States, Italy and Spain. T cells, B-cell-depleted T cells, or PBMCs provided the cDNA or gDNA that served as material.

Authors' processing steps: Estimates of nucleated cell counts were drawn from the amplification of reference gene primers. Using immunoSEQ multiplex PCR, the repertoire was profiled, and TCRdb retains in-frame clones only, with some absent. V and J calls plus clone size are reproduced from that table; the DNA served to infer D and trimming. This table has around 60,000 clones, approximately 85% appearing once. V was pared by 8 bases and J by 3 bases, with 13 bases of the junction left unmatched. CDR1 is MNHEY and CDR2 is SVGAGI in the germline V gene. CDR3 length equals 15 residues. The TCR was taken from a man aged 50 to 60 with active COVID-19. This chain connects TRBV6-5 to TRBJ2-7, with TRBD1 matching 7 bases. Sequencing was performed on peripheral blood. The CDR3 region has the DNA TGTGCCAGCGGGGGTAGGGACAGAAGACGCTACGAGCAGTACTTC. Translating it yields CASGGRDRRRYEQYF.